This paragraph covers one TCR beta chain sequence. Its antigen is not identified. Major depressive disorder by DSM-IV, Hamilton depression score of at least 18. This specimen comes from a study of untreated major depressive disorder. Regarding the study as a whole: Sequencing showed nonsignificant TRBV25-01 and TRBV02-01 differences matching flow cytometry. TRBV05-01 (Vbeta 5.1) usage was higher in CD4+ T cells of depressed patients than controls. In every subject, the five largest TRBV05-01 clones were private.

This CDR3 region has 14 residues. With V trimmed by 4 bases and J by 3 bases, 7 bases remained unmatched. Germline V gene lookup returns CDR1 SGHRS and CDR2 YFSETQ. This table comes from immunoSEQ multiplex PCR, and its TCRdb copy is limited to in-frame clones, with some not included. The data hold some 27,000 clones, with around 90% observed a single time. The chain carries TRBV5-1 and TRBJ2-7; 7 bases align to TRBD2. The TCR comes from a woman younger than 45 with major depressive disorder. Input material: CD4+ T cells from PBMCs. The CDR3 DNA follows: TGCGCCAGCAGCGTCGGGACTACCGACTACGAGCAGTACTTC. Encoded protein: CASSVGTTDYEQYF.